A selection of T cell receptor beta chains follows, all from one sample in a study of graft-versus-host responses after intestinal transplantation. Profiling relied on immunoSEQ multiplex PCR, and the TCRdb table lists in-frame clones only, not all of them. The table includes 90,000 to 95,000 clones, 85% to 95% detected once. These TCRs' antigens remain unknown. The source material was unstimulated CD8+ T cells sorted from spleen or lymph node cells, sampled before intestinal transplant. Receptor source: a human donor who received an intestinal transplant. Both conserved end residues are part of each CDR3. Each record gives: V gene, clone size, J gene, D gene, CDR3 DNA, CDR3 protein. The D gene is left open where the match is weak. Clone size appears in some rows only: once, few, many, or a class for an expanded clone.

TRBV5-5	.	TRBJ1-6	TRBD1	TGTGCCAGCAGCTCCGGGACAGGGTCGGGTTCACCCCTCCACTTT	CASSSGTGSGSPLHF
TRBV19	.	TRBJ2-7	.	TGTGCCAGTAGTATTCTTCCCGGGAATTACGAGCAGTACTTC	CASSILPGNYEQYF
TRBV19	.	TRBJ2-1	TRBD2	TGTGCCAGTACCCCTACTAGCGGGGGTTACAATGAGCAGTTCTTC	CASTPTSGGYNEQFF
TRBV6-1	.	TRBJ1-2	TRBD1	TGTGCCAGCAGTGAGGGACAGAGCTATGGCTACACCTTC	CASSEGQSYGYTF
TRBV19	once	TRBJ1-4	.	TGTGCCAGTAGCCCTACACTAGCCCCAACTAATGAAAAACTGTTTTTT	CASSPTLAPTNEKLFF
TRBV7-8	.	TRBJ2-1	TRBD2	TGTGCCAGCAGCTCGGGCGGGAGTGGACATGAGCAGTTCTTC	CASSSGGSGHEQFF
TRBV4-1	.	TRBJ1-2	TRBD1	TGCGCCAGCAGCTTCGACAGGGGTAACTATGGCTACACCTTC	CASSFDRGNYGYTF
TRBV5-4	.	TRBJ1-1	.	TGTGCCAGCAGCTTGGACAGGGAGAACACTGAAGCTTTCTTT	CASSLDRENTEAFF
TRBV19	.	TRBJ2-1	TRBD2	TGTGCCAGTAGTGCCGGGACTAGCGGGAGGGAAAACTCCTACAATGAGCAGTTCTTC	CASSAGTSGRENSYNEQFF
TRBV29-1	.	TRBJ1-3	.	TGCAGCGTTGTCTCCGGGCCGGACCAGGGGTCTGGAAACACCATATATTTT	CSVVSGPDQGSGNTIYF
TRBV10-3	few	TRBJ2-7	.	TGTGCCATCAGTGAATCGGGAGAGACCTACGAGCAGTACTTC	CAISESGETYEQYF
TRBV7-6	.	TRBJ1-1	.	TGTGCCAGCAGCTTGGCCGGCGGGGAAGCTTTCTTT	CASSLAGGEAFF
TRBV27	.	TRBJ1-5	.	TGTGCCAGCAGTTCAACAGGGAATCAGCCCCAGCATTTT	CASSSTGNQPQHF
TRBV7-3	.	TRBJ1-5	.	TGTGCCAGCAGCTTATTTGCGGGCGGGCCCCAGCATTTT	CASSLFAGGPQHF
TRBV6-1	.	TRBJ2-3	.	TGTGCCAGCAGTGAACTCGGGGTGACGCAGTATTTT	CASSELGVTQYF
TRBV5-6	.	TRBJ2-3	.	TGTGCCAGCAGCCGGCCGGGGTTAGAGGATACGCAGTATTTT	CASSRPGLEDTQYF
TRBV5-1	once	TRBJ1-1	.	TGCGCCAGCAGCTTGCTTATAAACACTGAAGCTTTCTTT	CASSLLINTEAFF
TRBV13	.	TRBJ1-4	.	TGTGCCAGCAGCAAAGGCCGGGGGGAACTGTTTTTT	CASSKGRGELFF
TRBV19	.	TRBJ2-7	TRBD1	TGTGCCACTTCGCCGGGACAGGGCTACGAGCAGTACTTC	CATSPGQGYEQYF
TRBV5-1	.	TRBJ2-7	.	TGCGCCAGCAGCCGACTAGTGGCTGGGGGCGAGCAGTACTTC	CASSRLVAGGEQYF
TRBV29-1	.	TRBJ2-1	TRBD2	TGCAGCGTTGAATATCGGAGCGGGAGGCACAATGAGCAGTTCTTC	CSVEYRSGRHNEQFF
TRBV7-2	.	TRBJ1-1	TRBD1	TGTGCCAGCAGCTTCTCAGGGGGCGCGAACACTGAAGCTTTCTTT	CASSFSGGANTEAFF
TRBV6-1	.	TRBJ1-2	TRBD1	TGTGCCAGCAGCGAGGGACAGACCTATGGCTACACCTTC	CASSEGQTYGYTF
TRBV4-1	.	TRBJ2-4	TRBD1	TGCGCCAGCAGCCAGGTGCAGGGGGCGCAGACCAAAAACATTCAGTACTTC	CASSQVQGAQTKNIQYF
TRBV2	few	TRBJ1-1	TRBD1	TGTGCCAGCAGGGAGGGACAGTTGAACACTGAAGCTTTCTTT	CASREGQLNTEAFF
TRBV4-2	.	TRBJ1-1	.	TGTGCCAGCAGCCAAGAGTCGGGGGGGCGCATAGGTGAAGCTTTCTTT	CASSQESGGRIGEAFF
TRBV27	once	TRBJ2-3	TRBD1	TGTGCCAGCACGCCGCTAGGGGGCGGGAGCACAGATACGCAGTATTTT	CASTPLGGGSTDTQYF
TRBV27	.	TRBJ2-7	TRBD2	TGTGCCAGTGGAGCGGGAGGTCGTTACGAGCAGTACTTC	CASGAGGRYEQYF
TRBV30	.	TRBJ2-3	TRBD1	TGTGCCTGGGGACAGGGTGATACGCAGTATTTT	CAWGQGDTQYF
TRBV19	.	TRBJ1-5	.	TGTGCCAGTAGTATCGGCAGGGTGGGTCAGCCCCAGCATTTT	CASSIGRVGQPQHF
TRBV19	.	TRBJ2-6	.	TGTGCCAGTAGTATCAATGGGGCCAACGTCCTGACTTTC	CASSINGANVLTF
TRBV21-1	.	TRBJ2-2	.	TGTGCCAGCAGCAAAATTGAGATAAACACCGGGGAGCTGTTTTTT	CASSKIEINTGELFF
TRBV19	.	TRBJ1-1	.	TGTGCCACAAATACAGGGACCACTGAAGCTTTCTTT	CATNTGTTEAFF
TRBV7-9	.	TRBJ1-6	.	TGTGCCAGCAGCTTAGTCCGAGAGCCAAATTCACCCCTCCACTTT	CASSLVREPNSPLHF
TRBV5-6	.	TRBJ1-1	TRBD1	TGTGCCAGCAGCTATATAAGGGGGCCGGTCACTGAAGCTTTCTTT	CASSYIRGPVTEAFF
TRBV18	few	TRBJ2-7	TRBD2	TGTGCCAGCTCACCGGTCCAGCGGGATACCTACGAGCAGTACTTC	CASSPVQRDTYEQYF
TRBV7-6	.	TRBJ1-1	.	TGTGCCAGCAGCACCTCGGGGGGTGAAGCTTTCTTT	CASSTSGGEAFF
TRBV5-4	.	TRBJ2-7	TRBD1	TGTGCCAGCAGGGGAACCGGGACAGGGCCATACGAGCAGTACTTC	CASRGTGTGPYEQYF
TRBV6-5	.	TRBJ1-1	.	TGTGCCAGCAGTTACTCTATGAACACTGAAGCTTTCTTT	CASSYSMNTEAFF
TRBV11-2	.	TRBJ2-7	.	TGTGCCAGCAGCTTAGGTATGACACAATTCAACGAGCAGTACTTC	CASSLGMTQFNEQYF
TRBV5-1	.	TRBJ1-2	TRBD1	TGCGCCAGCAGCTTGGGGACAGGAATATATGGCTACACCTTC	CASSLGTGIYGYTF
TRBV7-9	once	TRBJ2-2	TRBD1	TGTGCCAGCAGCCTGACAGGGCCGAGCACCGGGGAGCTGTTTTTT	CASSLTGPSTGELFF
TRBV29-1	.	TRBJ2-2	.	TGCAGCGTTACCCCTACGGGGGAGCTGTTTTTT	CSVTPTGELFF
TRBV4-2	.	TRBJ2-7	TRBD2	TGTGCCAGCAGCCCGAGCGGGGCTACCTACGAGCAGTACTTC	CASSPSGATYEQYF
TRBV5-6	.	TRBJ2-1	.	TGTGCCAGCAGCTTGGAGCGGATAGGCGAGCAGTTCTTC	CASSLERIGEQFF